This TCR beta chain was documented in a study of technical replicates of blood from several donors. The protocol was immunoSEQ multiplex PCR, while the TCRdb copy is restricted to in-frame clones and leaves out a portion. The repertoire has around 83,000 clones, 85% to 95% of them found once; the top ten carry approximately 0.25%. This clone appeared a single time. V was cut by 5 bases and J by 8 bases, with 16 bases left in between. The CDR3 is 14 residues long. Germline-derived CDR1 and CDR2 are MNHEY and SVGAGI. The specimen was T cells isolated from PBMCs. J is TRBJ1-3 and V is TRBV6-5, with D possibly matching TRBD1 (6 bases). The receptor was derived from a human donor in good health. In DNA form, the CDR3 reads TGTGCCAGCAGTAAAACAGGGTTGATGGACACCATATATTTT. Protein sequence: CASSKTGLMDTIYF.